The text below deals with one T cell receptor beta chain. What it binds is not known. This record comes from a study of T cells in narcolepsy. In the study overall: Healthy controls were enrolled alongside patients with narcolepsy type 1 or type 2. Study findings and constraints: Autoreactive clonotypes reportedly recurred in blood of same and different patients, not controls. HCRT-specific and TRIB2-specific autoreactive clonotypes appeared among same-patient CSF and blood CD4+ clonotypes.

Clones were read by immunoSEQ multiplex PCR, and TCRdb kept only the in-frame ones, dropping some. The sample consists of under 3,000 clones, 26% of them appearing once. What was sequenced was cultured CD4+ T cells from cerebrospinal fluid. The receptor's source is a human donor with narcolepsy.

This chain's CDR3 is CASSIGRRHTDTQYF. In DNA, the CDR3 is TGTGCCAGTAGTATAGGGCGACGGCACACAGATACGCAGTATTTT. The rearrangement uses TRBV19 and TRBJ2-3; D unresolved. The V and J ends lost 1 base and 2 bases respectively, with 10 bases between them. The CDR3 runs 15 residues. CDR1 and CDR2 (germline): LNHDA, SQIVND (reference sequence).